The next 11 T cell receptor beta chains were all read from a single sample in a study of response to subunit inactivated influenza vaccine. Via MiXCR, TCRdb re-called the RT-PCR reads, giving one row per CDR3 protein. This sample yields almost 600,000 distinct CDR3 sequences, of which approximately 14% are seen a single time; 11% belongs to the top ten. This material consisted of PBMCs from blood, taken roughly 13 days after vaccination. Receptor source: a man between 45 and 60 years old who received an inactivated influenza vaccine.

The chain joins TRBV10-3 to TRBJ1-1; maybe TRBD1 (5 bases). This CDR3 comprises 16 residues. Germline V CDR1 and CDR2: ENHRY, SYGVKD. V lost 2 bases to trimming and J lost 1 base, with 14 bases between them. The CDR3 coding sequence is TGTGCCATCAGTGAGGATCTTAGACAGACGAACACTGAAGCTTTCTTT. Residues: CAISEDLRQTNTEAFF.

The genes are TRBV9 and TRBJ2-7; D might be TRBD2 (6 bases). This CDR3 is built from 16 residues. Trimming took 3 bases from V and 7 from J, leaving 23 bases between them. Germline V lookup: CDR1 SGDLS, CDR2 YYNGEE. CDR3 residues: CASSASPDYAGREQYF. Here the CDR3 DNA reads TGTGCCAGCAGCGCCTCCCCGGACTACGCGGGACGGGAGCAGTACTTC.

About this clonotype itself: Its ends do not fully match the called genes, so a read error is possible. This chain links TRBV7-9 with TRBJ2-1; 10 bases match TRBD2. Germline CDR1 reads SEHNR; CDR2 reads FQNEAQ (reference sequence). The CDR3 totals 15 residues. CDR3 region: CASSRPSGGGNVQFF. CDR3 sequence (DNA): TGTGCCAGCAGCCGCCCCAGCGGGGGGGGCAATGTGCAGTTCTTC.

As to this clonotype: Compared with germline, one end of the junction differs, possibly owing to a read error. The chain couples TRBV4-3 to TRBJ2-1; TRBD2 aligns across 7 bases. In germline, CDR1 is LGHNA, CDR2 YSLEER. The CDR3 is made up of 16 amino acids. The CDR3 DNA follows: TGCGCCAGCAGTCAAGAAATTCTAGCGGTCTACAATGAGCAGTTCTTC. As protein: CASSQEILAVYNEQFF.

This clonotype has a handful of counts. J is TRBJ2-2 and V is TRBV9; perhaps TRBD1 as D (7 bases). The CDR3 sequence is 15 residues long. Germline CDR1 is SGDLS and CDR2 is YYNGEE. V was pared by 3 bases and J by 7 bases, with 16 bases between. CDR3: CASSAQGGNLGELFF. CDR3 DNA: TGTGCCAGCAGCGCCCAGGGGGGCAATCTCGGGGAGCTGTTTTTT. The variable domain in full, with the rest retrieved from reference TRBV9 and TRBJ2-2, is DSGVTQTPKHLITATGQRVTLRCSPRSGDLSVYWYQQSLDQGLQFLIQYYNGEERAKGNILERFSAQQFPDLHSELNLSSLELGDSALYFCASSAQGGNLGELFFGEGSRLTVL.

This clonotype was detected ten times or more. This chain's CDR3 is CASSYLAASGSSYNEQFF. CDR3 DNA: TGTGCCAGCAGTTACTTAGCGGCTAGCGGGAGCTCCTACAATGAGCAGTTCTTC. The chain uses TRBV6-2 or TRBV6-3 and TRBJ2-1; TRBD2 agrees at 10 bases. Looked up from germline, CDR1 is MNHEY and CDR2 is SVGEGT. The V gene end was trimmed by 1 base and the J gene end by 0 bases; junction bases not matched to a gene: 6. CDR3 length equals 18 residues.

The chain uses TRBV4-3 and TRBJ2-3; the match to TRBD2 covers 7 bases. The CDR3 runs 16 residues. V lost 0 bases and J lost 2; bases outside the gene matches: 5. Germline V gene lookup returns CDR1 LGHNA and CDR2 YSLEER. This CDR3 reads CASSQEAGLYTDTQYF. The CDR3 DNA is TGCGCCAGCAGCCAAGAAGCGGGGTTGTACACAGATACGCAGTATTTT.

This clonotype was counted only a few times. The genes are TRBV7-2 and TRBJ2-1; 10 bases map to TRBD2. V was pared by 8 bases and J by 4 bases, with 11 bases of the junction left unmatched. The CDR3 runs 16 residues. CDR1 and CDR2 from the germline V gene are SGHTA and FQGNSA. The CDR3 loop is CASGRAGTSAYNEQFF. CDR3 bases: TGTGCCAGCGGACGGGCCGGGACTAGCGCTTACAATGAGCAGTTCTTC.

The CDR3 DNA is TGCGCCAGCAGCTTGGGCCCCGGGCCTGAGCAGTTCTTC. Amino acids: CASSLGPGPEQFF. The rearrangement links TRBV5-1 to TRBJ2-1; no clear D gene. CDR1 SGHRS and CDR2 YFSETQ come from the germline V gene. This CDR3 is built from 13 residues. The V end lost 0 bases, the J end lost 9 bases, and 10 bases lay between the germline ends.

The rearrangement links TRBV5-1 to TRBJ2-2; no reliable D call. Trimming took off 0 bases at V and 1 base at J, with 10 bases between the two ends. The CDR3 consists of 16 residues. CDR1 and CDR2 (germline): SGHRS, YFSETQ. The CDR3: CASSLVSGRNTGELFF. The CDR3 coding sequence is TGCGCCAGCAGCTTGGTATCTGGTCGGAACACCGGGGAGCTGTTTTTT.

Concerning this clonotype: Relative to the germline gene, one junction end is altered; a read error may explain this. The DNA of the CDR3 is TGTGTCAGCAGCCCGACCGACGGGAGCTCCTACGAGCAGTACTTC. This encodes CVSSPTDGSSYEQYF. This chain joins TRBV7-2 and TRBJ2-7, with a weak D call TRBD2 (6 bases). The CDR3 extends over 15 amino acids. Germline V gene data show CDR1 as SGHTA and CDR2 as FQGNSA. Variable domain in full (rest from reference TRBV7-2 and TRBJ2-7): GAGVSQSPSNKVTEKGKDVELRCDPISGHTALYWYRQSLGQGLEFLIYFQGNSAPDKSGLPSDRFSAERTGGSVSTLTIQRTQQEDSAVYLCVSSPTDGSSYEQYFGPGTRLTVT.